The rows below give T cell receptor beta chains drawn from one sample of a study of Ad26.COV2.S vaccination and SARS-CoV-2 variants. Clones were sequenced by immunoSEQ multiplex PCR, and TCRdb holds only the in-frame ones, with some missing. The sample contains about 440,000 clones, approximately 90% of which appear only once. This specimen was peripheral blood, taken in a trial of Ad26.COV2.S vaccine versus placebo. These receptors originate from a person aged 18-65 years who received the Ad26.COV2.S COVID-19 vaccine or a placebo. Each CDR3 is given with its conserved first and last residue. The D gene is left open where the match is weak. Not all rows give a size; the values are once, few, many and, for expanded clones, a class.

clone_size j_call v_call d_call cdr3_nt cdr3_aa
. TRBJ1-1 TRBV27 . TGTGCCAGCAGTTTCGGTCGCGGGGGCGGAGTTAGGGGTGAAGCTTTCTTT CASSFGRGGGVRGEAFF
once TRBJ2-1 TRBV18 TRBD1 TGTGCCAGCTCACTCGACAGGGACTACAATGAGCAGTTCTTC CASSLDRDYNEQFF
. TRBJ1-5 TRBV30 . TGTGCCTGGAGTGCCGAAACTCAGCCCCAGCATTTT CAWSAETQPQHF
. TRBJ1-4 TRBV25-1 . TGTGCCAGCAGTGCAACTAATGAAAAACTGTTTTTT CASSATNEKLFF
. TRBJ2-4 TRBV3-1/TRBV3-2 TRBD2 TGTGCCAGCAGCCAAGCTCGTCGAGCGGGGCTGCTGTACTTC CASSQARRAGLLYF
. TRBJ2-7 TRBV5-1 . TGCGCCAGCGCCCAGGGTTCATGGTCGTACGAGCAGTACTTC CASAQGSWSYEQYF
. TRBJ2-3 TRBV20-1 . TGCAGTGCTAGTCTCGGGAGCCATACGCAGTATTTT CSASLGSHTQYF
once TRBJ2-1 TRBV23-1 TRBD1 TGCGCCAGCAGCCTTAGCGGACAGGGGAATAATGAGCAGTTCTTC CASSLSGQGNNEQFF
. TRBJ2-1 TRBV6-1 . TGTGCCAGCAGTGACCCGGTGATAAATGAGCAGTTCTTC CASSDPVINEQFF
. TRBJ2-7 TRBV28 . TGTGCCAGCAGTTTGGGGGCAGCCTACGAGCAGTACTTC CASSLGAAYEQYF
. TRBJ2-6 TRBV28 TRBD1 TGTGCCAGCAGAACAGGGGCTGGCTCTGGGGCCAACGTCCTGACTTTC CASRTGAGSGANVLTF
. TRBJ2-3 TRBV5-1 TRBD2 TGCGCCAGCAGACGGACTAGCGGGGTCGTTAGCACAGATACGCAGTATTTT CASRRTSGVVSTDTQYF
few TRBJ1-1 TRBV5-1 . TGCGCCAGCAGCTATGCAGCGCCGGGGGCGGCTTTCTTT CASSYAAPGAAFF
. TRBJ1-1 TRBV30 . TGTGCCTGGAGTCCCGATAACACTGAAGCTTTCTTT CAWSPDNTEAFF
. TRBJ1-2 TRBV6-5 . TGTGCCAGCAGACATATGGGGACGGGGAATTTGGGCTACACCTTC CASRHMGTGNLGYTF
. TRBJ1-4 TRBV5-1 TRBD1 TGCGCCAGCAGCTTGACAGGGGGCGGCGGAAAACTGTTTTTT CASSLTGGGGKLFF
. TRBJ2-1 TRBV9 TRBD2 TGTGCCAGCAGCCCCGCTAGCGGGAGAAATGAGCAGTTCTTC CASSPASGRNEQFF
. TRBJ2-7 TRBV4-2 . TGTGCCAGCAGCCACCCCCCGGCCTACGAGCAGTACTTC CASSHPPAYEQYF
. TRBJ2-3 TRBV25-1 . TGTGCCAGCAGCTTACGAACTTCTAGCGCAAGCACAGATACGCAGTATTTT CASSLRTSSASTDTQYF
. TRBJ2-3 TRBV7-2 TRBD1 TGTGCCAGCAGCTTCAACAGGGGGGATACGCAGTATTTT CASSFNRGDTQYF
. TRBJ1-5 TRBV3-1/TRBV3-2 . TGTGCCAGCAGCCAAGGGGGCCAGGGGAATCAGCCCCAGCATTTT CASSQGGQGNQPQHF
. TRBJ1-1 TRBV19 . TGTGCCAGTAAGATGTTGGCAGGGAGGGGCACTGAAGCTTTCTTT CASKMLAGRGTEAFF